This TCR beta chain was retrieved from a study of cytomegalovirus exposure and HLA in healthy donors (dated by TCRdb to about 2017). General notes on the study: An earlier analysis of 587 of the donors reported 250 to 300 Gb of sequence data and 117 million unique TCR beta sequences from about 200 million T cells. An early release covering 550 to 650 HLA-typed donors comprised about 300 gigabases of sequencing data and around 86 million unique TCR sequences. Among the approximately 420 genotyped donors, around 81% belonged to the genetic ancestry cluster associated with self-reported Caucasian donors. The study aimed to test whether signatures of past pathogen exposure could be identified by cataloging public T cell receptors. The study profiled the T cell repertoires of hundreds of subjects by immunosequencing and related them to cytomegalovirus serostatus. In addition to the first cohort of approximately 670 subjects, a separate validation cohort of 120 different subjects was used. High-throughput TCR immunosequencing, statistical association of individual TCRs with disease status, and machine learning were combined to predict cytomegalovirus infection status. To study patterns of TCR occurrence, a later analysis re-analyzed previously published TCR beta repertoires from around 660 donors and added high-resolution HLA genotyping. In the later analysis, no new phenotypic data were used to find candidate immune exposures; instead, reliance was placed on TCR beta sequences and their occurrence across donors. An earlier analysis of several hundred of the donors used high-throughput TCR beta sequencing to judge whether each TCR beta V gene segment behaved as functional or pseudogenic. Alongside the repertoire data, information on donor age, sex, ethnicity and CMV serostatus was compiled. A later genetic analysis used genome-wide SNP genotypes for about three fifths of the 666 donors, treating that subset as a discovery cohort. Every repertoire in the discovery cohort had been generated on one and the same sequencing platform. Class I and class II HLA loci were covered by the typing at four-digit resolution. Typing coverage differed by locus: A, B, C, DRB1 and DQB1 were typed in roughly 629-630 donors, DQA1 in about 510, DPA1 in 606, and DPB1 in around 440. A few DR-DQ haplotypes were treated as single units for association and clustering because of strong linkage in the cohort. On average, 235,054 unique TCR beta nucleotide sequences were sequenced per donor among fewer than 500 genotyped donors of the cohort, with 15% to 20% of those sequences being non-productive.

Receptor amplification or capture employed the immunoSEQ multiplex PCR assay. The multiplex PCR relied on a mix of 60 forward primers for TCR Vbeta segments and 13 reverse primers for TCR Jbeta segments. Amplification of the CDR3 region of rearranged TCR beta genes was performed with a multiplex PCR assay on genomic DNA. On the Illumina HiSeq System, the amplified TCR beta libraries were sequenced as 87-base-pair reads. From the authors' description of their analysis: Across the 500 to 750 repertoires, a later analysis counted approximately 75 million unique TCR beta chains, roughly 11 million of which were shared by at least two donors. A nearest-neighbor algorithm error-corrected the raw reads and collapsed the reads into unique sequences, merging closely related sequences to remove PCR and sequencing errors. CDR3 sequences were aligned to IMGT reference sequences to assign V, D and J gene segments. For a sequence to be retained, a match of at least six nucleotides was required to both a V gene segment and a J gene segment. Rearrangements were called productive when the CDR3 lacked stop codons and stayed in frame with V and J; all others were non-productive. Following IMGT convention, CDR3 was defined as the stretch from the second conserved V-encoded cysteine up to the conserved J-encoded phenylalanine. In an earlier analysis of more than 550 of the donors, sequences lacking an unambiguous match to a single V gene segment were excluded. In an earlier analysis of 587 of the donors, V segments were called functional above 56.7% productive rearrangements and were called segregating when the between-donor standard deviation exceeded 5%. To diagnose cytomegalovirus status from the catalog of TCR beta chain sequences, a statistical classification framework was built. In a later analysis, V and J genes were assigned by comparing TCR nucleotide sequences against IMGT/GENE-DB human TR gene sequences. Using the TCRdist pipeline, a later analysis assigned CDR3 sequences along with most-parsimonious VDJ recombination scenarios. In a later analysis, every TCR beta chain was defined by the combination of its CDR3 amino acid sequence and its V-gene family, and reads without a unique V-gene family were dropped. To address suspected cross-contamination and a sequencing artifact, a later analysis removed around 590 highly shared, low-generation-probability nucleotide sequences. For each public chain, a later analysis derived a clonal expansion index from normalized ranks of inferred template counts within each repertoire. In a later analysis, generation probabilities were computed with a VDJ recombination model fitted to out-of-frame rearrangements, and the resulting probabilities were checked against IGoR. Hypergeometric tests were used in a later analysis to score TCR-TCR, TCR-HLA and TCR-CMV co-occurrence, with a repertoire-size bias correction applied to the TCR pairs. A later analysis estimated false discovery rates by permuting HLA or CMV assignments 20 times. A later analysis grouped co-occurring TCRs with DBSCAN, adding TCRdist sequence similarity when clustering within HLA-allele-positive subsets. Repertoires with fewer than 30,000 or more than 120,000 public chains were left out of co-occurrence clustering, as were five repertoires with anomalous nucleotide sharing. This is the immuneACCESS table as TCRdb keeps it, with only in-frame sequences that have V and J called. A part of the clones is gone; compared with another copy, unresolved V genes explain less than half, and the rest is unexplained. For V, J and clone size, that table is used; D and trimming come from the DNA. The sample table shows some 120,000 clones, and 79% are seen once. Clones ranked in the top ten supply approximately 2% of the sample.

Note on this clone: What antigen it recognizes has not been identified. Nothing much larger sits one base from this clone, and base qualities are not available.

The cohort consisted of some 730 healthy bone marrow donors. At the time of sampling, all cohort members were nominally healthy, though unrecorded immune exposures were likely present. The donor was CMV seronegative and belonged to the group of 380 or so seronegative cohort members. Every donor gave a peripheral blood sample, and the peripheral blood mononuclear cells from that sample were used for TCR beta sequencing. The Qiagen DNeasy Blood Extraction Kit was used to extract genomic DNA from the blood cell samples. The full study reports these points: Roughly 15 rarely observed V segments, including chromosome 9 orphons, were excluded from the earlier analysis of several hundred of the donors because counts were too low. Because HLA typing was unavailable for some donors at each locus, only the typed subset was used in association tests. A further reported finding was that TCR beta sequences accurately predicted the HLA-A and HLA-B alleles for most subjects in the first cohort. In vitro tests confirmed that a few of the cytomegalovirus-associated TCR beta chains recognize cytomegalovirus antigens. Sequencing depth was assumed to be roughly uniform across donors in the presence/absence analyses, though that assumption may not hold. In a later analysis, TCR association rates were found to vary across HLA loci, with the most associated TCRs seen for DRB1 alleles and the fewest for HLA-C alleles. Some IMGT-functional V segments, including TRBV6-2 and TRBV6-3, could not be distinguished by the 87-base-pair reads and were therefore excluded. In a later analysis, several top co-occurrence clusters were reported to appear linked to parvovirus B19, influenza, CMV and Epstein-Barr virus. In a later analysis, HLA-associated TCR beta chains were found to be more clonally expanded and to have lower generation probabilities than equally common non-associated chains. The authors suggested that the approach could potentially be generalized to other disease states and immunological phenotypes. A cluster of highly shared sequence variants was judged likely to be a technical artifact of the sequencing pipeline. In an earlier analysis of under 600 of the donors, most TCR beta V segments were observed in productive rearrangements about 90% or about 30% of the time, broadly matching IMGT annotations. When HLA alleles, especially DR and DQ, strongly co-occurred, attributing TCR associations to individual alleles was difficult. The classifier was reported to diagnose cytomegalovirus status with high specificity and sensitivity in both the original and validation cohorts. A later analysis associated around 16,000 TCR beta sequences with specific HLA alleles at a false discovery rate of 0.05. Correlated functional status among segregating V segments might reflect linkage disequilibrium, but an unknown experimental factor could not be ruled out. The only immune exposure information available for the cohort was CMV serostatus. A later genetic analysis associated a missense DCLRE1C variant with V-gene and J-gene trimming of TCR beta chains, and an independent cohort replicated the association. This cohort had only TCR beta chains sequenced, and the lack of alpha or paired-chain data limited which features could be detected. In a later analysis, most CMV-associated TCR beta chains were found to appear HLA-restricted, with HLA associations seemingly driven largely by CMV exposure. While some public TCRs were present in many individuals, most TCR sequences turned up only very rarely across donors. A later genetic analysis reported fewer N-insertions in productive TCRs among donors in an Asian-associated ancestry cluster than the roughly 650-donor mean. The study listed 150 to 200 TCR beta chains as associated with cytomegalovirus.

The germline V gene (reference sequence) yields SGHKS for CDR1 and YYEKEE for CDR2. V lost 1 base and J lost 4 bases, and the count of bases not matched to a germline gene is 4. The CDR3 runs 14 amino acids, cysteine and phenylalanine included. Here the CDR3 DNA is all that survives: 42 bases in frame from base 1. The clonotype comes from a man aged 18 to 29 in good health and CMV-seronegative. The sequenced sample was PBMCs. This chain is built from TRBV5-5 and TRBJ2-5; TRBD1 matches 7 bases in the middle. The CDR3 here reads CASSLNRGRETQYF. The bases read TGTGCCAGCAGCTTGAACAGGGGAAGAGAGACCCAGTACTTC.